This T cell receptor beta chain was sequenced in a study of shared clonotypes between healthy human individuals. The CDR3 loop spans 15 amino acids. The germline V gene has CDR1 MGHRA and CDR2 YSYEKL. V was clipped by 3 bases and J by 2 bases, with 13 bases between them. Method: immunoSEQ multiplex PCR; TCRdb's copy keeps in-frame clones and lacks some. The profile shows about 960,000 clones, less than 85% of them singletons. The rearrangement uses TRBV4-1 and TRBJ2-5, with a tentative D call TRBD2 (6 bases). The sequenced material came from memory CD4+ T cells sorted from blood. Documented subset: CD45RA-negative fraction. The source is a man in his late teens or twenties in good health. This CDR3 reads CASSQRLERQETQYF. The CDR3 DNA reads as TGCGCCAGCAGCCAGAGACTAGAAAGGCAAGAGACCCAGTACTTC.